This T cell receptor (beta chain) was sequenced in a study of cytomegalovirus exposure and HLA in healthy donors. Study-wide background: Around 80 million unique TCRs from HLA-typed donors were held in an early data release. Study-level results: Altogether, about 160 TCR beta chains were recorded as cytomegalovirus-associated. Based on reports, TCR beta sequences accurately predicted HLA-A and HLA-B alleles for most subjects. In a later analysis, TCR beta V- and J-gene trimming was associated with a missense DCLRE1C variant.

Concerning this clone: Its antigen is still unknown.

The study ran its PCR with 60 Vbeta and 13 Jbeta primers. Sequencing used immunoSEQ multiplex PCR; TCRdb keeps in-frame clones, though not all of them. The repertoire has roughly 130,000 clones, 75% to 90% of them found once; the top ten carry 2.1%. The V segment lost 2 bases and the J segment 8 bases; nucleotides outside the gene matches: 7. Germline loops: CDR1 SGHRS, CDR2 YFSETQ. CDR3 length: 14 amino acids. This TCR was sampled from a man aged 25 to 40 in good health and CMV-seronegative. This chain uses TRBV5-1 with TRBJ2-1, with 7 bases fitting TRBD2. Sample: PBMCs. CDR3 in amino acids: CASSLRAGRHEQFF. The CDR3 nucleotides are TGCGCCAGCAGCTTAAGGGCCGGGAGGCATGAGCAGTTCTTC.